The present TCR beta chain was sequenced within a study of T-cell reconstitution after alpha-beta-depleted transplantation in children. This clonotype was detected many times. The TCRbeta library incorporated unique molecular identifiers. From the PCR reads, TCRdb called clonotypes with MiXCR, one entry per CDR3 protein. The table shows more than 85,000 distinct CDR3 sequences, with around a tenth occurring only once. The CDR3 is 16 amino acids. Trimming stripped 6 bases from V and 0 bases from J, with 16 bases between. Germline V lookup: CDR1 SNHLY, CDR2 FYNNEI. This clonotype originated in a human donor who donated a stem cell graft to a child with acute lymphoblastic leukemia. This sample comprised PBMCs from the stem cell graft donor, obtained from the stem cell graft. The chain combines TRBV2 with TRBJ2-3; D is ambiguous. This CDR3 reads CASSPAYQLSTDTQYF. Here the CDR3 DNA reads TGTGCCAGCAGCCCCGCGTACCAATTAAGCACAGATACGCAGTATTTT.